The 32 T cell receptor beta chains below were found in one sample sequenced in a study of blood T cell repertoires in COVID-19. Profiled with immunoSEQ multiplex PCR; TCRdb holds only in-frame clones, not every one. The table shows 200,000 to 300,000 clones, with around 84% occurring only once. Input material: peripheral blood. These receptors came from a man aged 60 to 75 with acute or convalescent COVID-19.

V usage is TRBV28 and J usage is TRBJ2-4; D possibly corresponds to TRBD1 (6 bases). The germline CDR1 and CDR2 sequences are MDHEN and SYDVKM. This CDR3 is 13 amino acids long. V gave up 5 bases and J gave up 8 bases, with 13 bases separating them. The CDR3, as DNA: TGTGCCAGCAGTCAGGGGAACGGTTACATTCAGTACTTC. Its protein product is CASSQGNGYIQYF. The whole variable domain, remainder taken from reference TRBV28 and TRBJ2-4, is DVKVTQSSRYLVKRTGEKVFLECVQDMDHENMFWYRQDPGLGLRLIYFSYDVKMKEKGDIPEGYSVSREKKERFSLILESASTNQTSMYLCASSQGNGYIQYFGAGTRLSVL.

V gene TRBV3-1 (or the pseudogene TRBV3-2) combines with J gene TRBJ2-1; TRBD2 is a possible D gene (5 bases). The CDR3 totals 15 residues. Trimming took 0 bases from V and 8 from J, leaving 14 bases between them. Germline V gives CDR1 LGHDT, CDR2 YNNKEL (reference sequence). CDR3 sequence: CASSQDWTDGDEQFF. CDR3 DNA sequence: TGTGCCAGCAGCCAAGATTGGACCGACGGGGATGAGCAGTTCTTC.

This chain joins TRBV6-1 and TRBJ1-2; 8 nucleotides agree with TRBD1. The CDR3 has 14 residues. V lost 2 bases, J lost 7 bases, and 6 bases stayed unmatched. Germline V CDR1 and CDR2: MNHNS, SASEGT. CDR3: CASSETGTGGGYTF. The DNA of the CDR3 is TGTGCCAGCAGTGAAACCGGTACAGGGGGTGGCTACACCTTC.

The V and J genes are TRBV15 and TRBJ2-4, with D possibly matching TRBD2 (6 bases). CDR3 length: 16 amino acids. Looked up from germline, CDR1 is LNHNV and CDR2 is YYDKDF (reference sequence). Between the trimmed V and J ends, which lost 4 bases and 3 bases, there was a span of 16 bases. The CDR3 is CATSTFDGTYKNIQYF. In DNA form, the CDR3 reads TGTGCCACCAGCACTTTCGACGGGACTTACAAAAACATTCAGTACTTC.

CDR3 bases: TGTGCCAGCAGCAAAGTAACCAACCGGACAGGGTATAATGAAAAACTGTTTTTT. It translates to CASSKVTNRTGYNEKLFF. The chain employs TRBV21-1 and TRBJ1-4; the table's D call of TRBD1 was not tested on the DNA. TRBV21-1 is tagged as a pseudogene. The CDR3 has 18 amino acids.

Details on this clone: Mismatch with germline at one junction end may stem from a read error. The gene calls are TRBV6-5 and TRBJ1-1; 8 bases are a match to TRBD1. CDR3 length: 12 residues. CDR1 and CDR2 from the germline V gene are MNHEY and SVGAGI. In nucleotides, the CDR3 is TGTGCCAGCAGTTACTCGACAGGGGAAGGGGTCTTT. It translates to CASSYSTGEGVF.

The CDR3 protein is CASSSLLGRTYGYTF. DNA of the CDR3: TGTGCCAGCAGTTCCCTCCTTGGCAGGACATATGGCTACACCTTC. The chain joins TRBV6-5 to TRBJ1-2, with D perhaps TRBD1 (5 bases). Germline V CDR1 and CDR2: MNHEY, SVGAGI. With 4 bases removed from V and 5 bases from J, the gap between germline ends came to 17 bases. The CDR3 runs to 15 residues.

This clone was seen once. The chain joins TRBV5-1 to TRBJ1-1; 12 bases line up with TRBD1. Trimming took 2 bases from V and 5 from J; bases not matched to a gene: 10. The germline CDR1 and CDR2 sequences are SGHRS and YFSETQ. The CDR3 has 17 residues. As DNA, the CDR3 is TGCGCCAGCAGCTTACCCGGGACAGGGGGCGGGTTAACTGAAGCTTTCTTT. This codes for CASSLPGTGGGLTEAFF.

V usage is TRBV11-2 and J usage is TRBJ2-5; 7 nucleotides line up with TRBD2. J gave up 10 bases and V 1 base, and 12 bases lay outside the gene matches. The CDR3 contains 15 residues. CDR1 and CDR2 (germline): SGHAT, FQNNGV. CDR3 nucleotides: TGTGCCAGCAGCTTAGGGGGGAGGGCCGAATTGAGCCAGTACTTC. This sequence encodes CASSLGGRAELSQYF. The variable domain in full, with the rest retrieved from reference TRBV11-2 and TRBJ2-5, is EAGVAQSPRYKIIEKRQSVAFWCNPISGHATLYWYQQILGQGPKLLIQFQNNGVVDDSQLPKDRFSAERLKGVDSTLKIQPAKLEDSAVYLCASSLGGRAELSQYFGPGTRLLVL.

CDR3 in amino acids: CAWSSLGGSYEQYF. As DNA, the CDR3 is TGTGCCTGGAGCTCCCTGGGGGGCTCCTACGAGCAGTACTTC. This chain joins TRBV30 and TRBJ2-7, with D tentatively TRBD2 (6 bases). The CDR3 is 14 residues long. CDR1 GTSNPN and CDR2 SVGIG come from the germline V gene (reference sequence). Trimming removed 3 bases from V and 0 bases from J, with 12 bases in between.

V gene TRBV6-1 combines with J gene TRBJ1-5; D remains unclear. Germline V gives CDR1 MNHNS, CDR2 SASEGT. V was pared by 0 bases and J by 7 bases, with 16 bases between. This CDR3 region has 16 residues. DNA of the CDR3: TGTGCCAGCAGTGAAGCGACTCAGTCAGTTCTCCAGCCCCAGCATTTT. This codes for CASSEATQSVLQPQHF.

This rearrangement joins TRBV7-9 to TRBJ1-6; D not resolved. The CDR3 is 16 amino acids. V shed 2 bases and J shed 5 bases, with 13 bases lying between them. Germline lookup yields CDR1 SEHNR and CDR2 FQNEAQ (reference sequence). The CDR3 loop reads CASSLHKAGNNSPLHF. As DNA, the CDR3 is TGTGCCAGCAGCTTACATAAGGCGGGGAATAATTCACCCCTCCACTTT. Filled out from reference TRBV7-9 and TRBJ1-6, the complete variable domain reads DTGVSQNPRHKITKRGQNVTFRCDPISEHNRLYWYRQTLGQGPEFLTYFQNEAQLEKSRLLSDRFSAERPKGSFSTLEIQRTEQGDSAMYLCASSLHKAGNNSPLHFGNGTRLTVT.

The rearrangement links TRBV5-6 to TRBJ2-5; D unresolved. The CDR3 extends over 12 amino acids. Trimming shortened V by 1 base and J by 6 bases, and 7 bases separated the two germline ends. Germline CDR1 is SGHDT and CDR2 is YYEEEE. The chain's CDR3 is CASSLRVQTQYF. DNA for the CDR3: TGTGCCAGCAGCTTGCGGGTACAGACCCAGTACTTC.

The chain uses TRBV5-1 and TRBJ1-1; possibly TRBD1 for D (6 bases). The germline CDR1 and CDR2 sequences are SGHRS and YFSETQ. The CDR3 contains 14 residues. V was shortened by 2 bases and J by 1 base, with 9 bases between the two germline ends. The CDR3 here is CASSFTGRNTEAFF. The CDR3 coding sequence is TGCGCCAGCAGCTTTACAGGGCGGAACACTGAAGCTTTCTTT.

This clone appeared a single time. V usage is TRBV19 and J usage is TRBJ1-2; D remains ambiguous. CDR3 size: 13 residues. Germline CDR1 and CDR2: LNHDA and SQIVND (reference sequence). Trimming left V 5 bases short and J 8 bases short, with 15 bases between. The CDR3 bases are TGTGCCAGTAGTCCCGGGGTGGGTATCGGCTACACCTTC. Translated: CASSPGVGIGYTF.

V is TRBV19 and J is TRBJ2-2, with D perhaps matching TRBD1 (6 bases). Trimming shortened V by 5 bases and J by 5 bases, and 12 bases separated the two germline ends. This CDR3 is 14 amino acids long. Germline V gene sequence: CDR1 LNHDA, CDR2 SQIVND (reference sequence). The CDR3 loop reads CASSDRWETGELFF. CDR3 DNA: TGTGCCAGTAGTGACAGGTGGGAGACCGGGGAGCTGTTTTTT.

V and J are TRBV29-1 and TRBJ2-1; 10 bases match TRBD1. The ends lost 7 bases at V and 1 base at J; junction bases unmatched: 13. The CDR3 extends over 17 amino acids. Germline CDR1 is SQVTM and CDR2 is ANQGSEA. Here the CDR3 reads CSALTGGLGGSYNEQFF. The CDR3 nucleotides are TGCAGCGCATTGACAGGGGGCCTTGGGGGTTCCTACAATGAGCAGTTCTTC.

This chain links TRBV6-5 with TRBJ2-1; no clear D gene. The CDR3 runs 14 residues. Germline V CDR1 and CDR2: MNHEY, SVGAGI. Trimming removed 5 bases at V and 5 bases at J, with 13 bases between. Written as DNA, the CDR3 is TGTGCCAGCAGTCTGTATAGAAATAACAATGAGCAGTTCTTC. Translated: CASSLYRNNNEQFF.

This clone appeared once. This chain connects TRBV7-3 to TRBJ2-3; TRBD2 agrees at 9 bases. The CDR3 is 16 amino acids. The V segment lost 4 bases and the J segment 1 base; nucleotides outside the gene matches: 6. Germline V gives CDR1 SGHTA, CDR2 FQGTGA. CDR3 DNA sequence: TGTGCCAGCAGCTCGAAGACTAGCGGCGGCACAGATACGCAGTATTTT. Translated, it gives CASSSKTSGGTDTQYF.

The chain combines TRBV6-6 with TRBJ2-2; a possible D gene is TRBD1 (6 bases). CDR1 is MNHNY, CDR2 SVGAGI, per germline (reference sequence). The CDR3 has 16 residues. The V and J ends lost 4 bases and 1 base respectively, with 13 bases between them. CDR3 sequence: CASSSTGTLNTGELFF. Here the CDR3 DNA reads TGTGCCAGCAGTTCGACCGGGACACTGAACACCGGGGAGCTGTTTTTT.

This chain uses TRBV28 with TRBJ1-6; no definite D call. The CDR3 is 16 amino acids. V lost 5 bases and J lost 6, with 17 bases in between. Germline values: CDR1 MDHEN, CDR2 SYDVKM. The CDR3 loop reads CASSPTAALPNSPLHF. The CDR3 nucleotides are TGTGCCAGCAGTCCAACTGCGGCCCTCCCTAATTCACCCCTCCACTTT.

Only a few counts were recorded for this clone. The chain recombines TRBV4-2 with TRBJ2-7; the match to TRBD2 covers 12 bases. There are 15 residues in the CDR3. V dropped 3 bases and J dropped 0; count of bases not matched to a gene: 0. Germline-derived CDR1 and CDR2 are LGHNA and YNFKEQ. DNA of the CDR3: TGTGCCAGCAGCCAGGGACTAGCGGGCTCCTACGAGCAGTACTTC. It translates to CASSQGLAGSYEQYF.

The chain uses TRBV19 and TRBJ2-2, with 7 bases fitting TRBD1. The V gene's germline CDR1 is LNHDA and CDR2 SQIVND (reference sequence). The V and J ends lost 6 bases and 2 bases, in that order; junction bases with no gene match: 6. This CDR3 region has 15 residues. CDR3 nucleotides: TGTGCCAGTAGCGGGGACAGAGTAAACACCGGGGAGCTGTTTTTT. This translates into CASSGDRVNTGELFF.

The rearrangement links TRBV30 to TRBJ1-6; TRBD1 might be the D (6 bases). The length of the CDR3 is 12 residues. The V gene's germline CDR1 is GTSNPN and CDR2 SVGIG (reference sequence). Trimming pared 4 bases from V and 7 bases from J, leaving 8 bases between. The CDR3 loop reads CAWNRDNSPLHF. CDR3 DNA sequence: TGTGCCTGGAACAGGGACAATTCACCCCTCCACTTT.

The genes are TRBV5-1 and TRBJ2-3; D unclear. The ends were cut back, 0 bases at V and 4 bases at J, with 6 bases in the middle. This CDR3 spans 13 amino acids. The V gene's germline CDR1 is SGHRS and CDR2 YFSETQ. CDR3 nucleotides: TGCGCCAGCAGCTTGGTTATAGCAGATACGCAGTATTTT. This translates into CASSLVIADTQYF.

The V gene is TRBV6-5, the J gene TRBJ2-1; TRBD2 agrees at 10 bases. Losses at the gene ends were 4 bases for V and 4 bases for J; bases not matched to a gene: 4. The CDR3 sequence is 15 residues long. The germline V gene encodes CDR1 MNHEY and CDR2 SVGAGI. The CDR3 nucleotides read TGTGCCAGCAGTTCCGGACTAGCGGTTTACAATGAGCAGTTCTTC. Its protein product is CASSSGLAVYNEQFF.

This clone has a single count. This chain links TRBV5-8 with TRBJ2-7, with 8 bases identical to TRBD2. V shed 6 bases, J shed 7 bases, and the junction held 18 bases outside the gene matches. This CDR3 is 16 amino acids long. CDR1 is SGHTS and CDR2 is YDEGEE in the germline V gene. CDR3 nucleotides: TGTGCCAGCACCCGCACTACCGGGACTAGGACTCGTGAGCAGTACTTC. Protein: CASTRTTGTRTREQYF.

Regarding this clone: The sample has other DNA sequences that encode this CDR3 too. DNA of the CDR3: TGTGCCAGCTCACCTCCCAGCGGTTCCTACGAGCAGTACTTC. It is translated as CASSPPSGSYEQYF. The chain is built from TRBV18 and TRBJ2-7; D may be TRBD2 (5 bases). Germline V gene sequence: CDR1 KGHSH, CDR2 LQKENI. The CDR3 runs to 14 residues. The V end lost 3 bases, the J end lost 1 base, and 10 bases lay between the germline ends.

A single count supports this clone. The chain uses TRBV28 and TRBJ1-5; no firm D call. Germline V gene sequence: CDR1 MDHEN, CDR2 SYDVKM. The CDR3 contains 15 residues. V shed 5 bases and J shed 9 bases, with 20 bases lying between them. CDR3 amino acids: CASSPPYGVQRPQHF. CDR3 nucleotide sequence: TGTGCCAGCAGTCCGCCTTACGGGGTGCAACGGCCCCAGCATTTT.

CDR3 nucleotides: TGTGCCAGCAGTTTATCGGGACAGGGTGTATACGAGCAGTACTTC. It yields the protein CASSLSGQGVYEQYF. The chain uses TRBV28 and TRBJ2-7; 9 positions agree with TRBD1. Germline V CDR1 and CDR2: MDHEN, SYDVKM. CDR3 size: 15 residues. With V trimmed by 1 base and J by 4 bases, 5 bases remained unmatched.

V is TRBV19 and J is TRBJ1-5, with 7 nucleotides matching TRBD1. Germline V CDR1 and CDR2: LNHDA, SQIVND (reference sequence). V lost 1 base, J lost 4 bases, and 7 bases stayed unmatched. The CDR3 is made up of 16 amino acids. The DNA of the CDR3 is TGTGCCAGTAGTATAGGTGGAGGGGGCGGGAATCAGCCCCAGCATTTT. It yields the protein CASSIGGGGGNQPQHF.

This clone showed up just once. The chain carries TRBV29-1 and TRBJ1-2; 8 positions agree with TRBD1. The J segment lost 5 bases and the V segment lost 4 bases, leaving 3 bases of the junction unmatched. Germline loops: CDR1 SQVTM, CDR2 ANQGSEA. The length of the CDR3 is 12 residues. The CDR3 sequence is CSVGWTGYGYTF. In DNA form, the CDR3 reads TGCAGCGTTGGATGGACAGGGTATGGCTACACCTTC. Variable domain in full (rest from reference TRBV29-1 and TRBJ1-2): SAVISQKPSRDICQRGTSLTIQCQVDSQVTMMFWYRQQPGQSLTLIATANQGSEATYESGFVIDKFPISRPNLTFSTLTVSNMSPEDSSIYLCSVGWTGYGYTFGSGTRLTVV.